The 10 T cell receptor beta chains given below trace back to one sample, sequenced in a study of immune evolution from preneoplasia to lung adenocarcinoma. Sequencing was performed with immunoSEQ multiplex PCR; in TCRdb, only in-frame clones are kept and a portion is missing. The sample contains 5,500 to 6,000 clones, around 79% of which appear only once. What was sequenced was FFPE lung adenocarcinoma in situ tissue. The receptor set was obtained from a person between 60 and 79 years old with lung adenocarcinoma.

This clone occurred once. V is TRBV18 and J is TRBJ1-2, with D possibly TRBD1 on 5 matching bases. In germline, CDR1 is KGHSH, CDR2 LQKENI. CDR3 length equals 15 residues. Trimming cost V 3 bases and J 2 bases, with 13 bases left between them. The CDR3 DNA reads TGTGCCAGCTCACCGACGGGACGGCCGAACTATGGCTACACCTTC. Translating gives CASSPTGRPNYGYTF.

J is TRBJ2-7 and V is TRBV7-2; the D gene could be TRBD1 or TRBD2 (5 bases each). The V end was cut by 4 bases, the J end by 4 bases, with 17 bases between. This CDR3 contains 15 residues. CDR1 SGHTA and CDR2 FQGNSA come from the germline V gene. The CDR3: CASSSGSGTAYEQYF. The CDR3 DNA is TGTGCCAGCAGCTCCGGGTCAGGGACCGCGTACGAGCAGTACTTC.

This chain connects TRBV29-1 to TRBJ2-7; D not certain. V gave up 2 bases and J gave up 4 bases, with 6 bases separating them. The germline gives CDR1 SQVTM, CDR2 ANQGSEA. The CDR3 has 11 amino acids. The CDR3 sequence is CSVETAYEQYF. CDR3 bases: TGCAGCGTTGAAACAGCTTACGAGCAGTACTTC.

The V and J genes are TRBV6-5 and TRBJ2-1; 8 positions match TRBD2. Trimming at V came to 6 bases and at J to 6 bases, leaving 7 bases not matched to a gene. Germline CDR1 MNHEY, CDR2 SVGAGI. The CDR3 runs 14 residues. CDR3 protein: CASRPGTSVNEQFF. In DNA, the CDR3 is TGTGCCAGCAGGCCCGGGACTAGTGTCAATGAGCAGTTCTTC.

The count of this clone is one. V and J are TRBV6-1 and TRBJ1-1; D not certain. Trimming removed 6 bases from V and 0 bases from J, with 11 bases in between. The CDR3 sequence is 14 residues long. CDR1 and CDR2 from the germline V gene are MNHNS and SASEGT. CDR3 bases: TGTGCCAGCAGACCCGGCACAGTGAACACTGAAGCTTTCTTT. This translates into CASRPGTVNTEAFF.

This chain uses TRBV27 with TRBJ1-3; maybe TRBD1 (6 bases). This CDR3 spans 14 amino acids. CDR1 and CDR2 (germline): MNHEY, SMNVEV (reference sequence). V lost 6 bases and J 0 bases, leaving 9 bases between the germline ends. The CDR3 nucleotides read TGTGCCAGCAGGAGGACAGCCTCTGGAAACACCATATATTTT. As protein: CASRRTASGNTIYF.

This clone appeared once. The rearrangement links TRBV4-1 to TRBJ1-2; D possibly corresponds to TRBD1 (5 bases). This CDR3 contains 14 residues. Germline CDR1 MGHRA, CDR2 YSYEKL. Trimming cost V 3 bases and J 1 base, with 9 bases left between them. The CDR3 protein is CASSHEGLNYGYTF. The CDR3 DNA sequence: TGCGCCAGCAGCCACGAGGGGCTTAACTATGGCTACACCTTC.

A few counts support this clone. CDR3 residues: CASRRDYQETQYF. CDR3 nucleotide sequence: TGTGCCAGCAGGCGGGACTATCAAGAGACCCAGTACTTC. This rearrangement joins TRBV7-9 to TRBJ2-5, with 7 bases aligning to TRBD2. The V segment lost 6 bases and the J segment 2 bases; nucleotides outside the gene matches: 3. Germline assignment: CDR1 SEHNR and CDR2 FQNEAQ (reference sequence). This CDR3 is 13 amino acids long.

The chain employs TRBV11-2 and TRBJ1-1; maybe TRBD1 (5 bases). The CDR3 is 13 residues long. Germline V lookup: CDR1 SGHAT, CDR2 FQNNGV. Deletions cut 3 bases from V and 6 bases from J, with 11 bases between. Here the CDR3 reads CASSLRGSAEAFF. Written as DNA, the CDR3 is TGTGCCAGCAGCTTGAGGGGATCTGCTGAAGCTTTCTTT.

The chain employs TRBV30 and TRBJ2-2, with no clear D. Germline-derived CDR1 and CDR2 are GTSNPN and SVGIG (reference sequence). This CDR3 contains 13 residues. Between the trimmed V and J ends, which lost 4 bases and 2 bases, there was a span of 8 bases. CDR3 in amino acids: CAWTNGNTGELFF. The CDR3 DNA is TGTGCCTGGACAAACGGAAACACCGGGGAGCTGTTTTTT.